This is a list of T cell receptor beta chains from one sample in a study of blood T cells in healthy people across ages. Each CDR3 protein gets one entry after TCRdb re-called the 5' RACE reads with MiXCR. Of some 800,000 distinct CDR3 sequences in the sample, under 45% were seen once. The sequenced sample was blood. These receptors all come from a man aged 60 to 69 in good health. Each CDR3 is given with its conserved first and last residue. Each record gives: clone size, J gene, V gene, D gene, CDR3 protein, CDR3 DNA. The D gene is left open where the match is weak. Only part of the rows carry a size: once, few, many, or a class if the clone is expanded.

-	TRBJ1-4	TRBV7-8	-	CASSLWQGSNEKLFF	TGTGCCAGCAGCTTATGGCAGGGAAGTAATGAAAAACTGTTTTTT
-	TRBJ1-4	TRBV4-1	-	CASSLTEAGGEKLFF	TGCGCCAGCAGCCTTACGGAGGCAGGCGGGGAAAAACTGTTTTTT
few	TRBJ1-2	TRBV2	-	CAGSGHGGNYGYTF	TGTGCCGGCAGTGGACACGGCGGCAACTATGGCTACACCTTC
few	TRBJ1-3	TRBV20-1	-	CSARGVPEFGNTIYF	TGCAGTGCTAGGGGCGTTCCCGAGTTTGGAAACACCATATATTTT
few	TRBJ2-1	TRBV6-2/TRBV6-3	TRBD1	CASRTGGYEQFF	TGTGCCAGCAGAACAGGGGGCTATGAGCAGTTCTTC
-	TRBJ1-4	TRBV7-8	TRBD1	CASSFDRDGRTNEKLFF	TGTGCCAGCAGCTTTGACAGGGACGGAAGAACTAATGAAAAACTGTTTTTT
-	TRBJ2-3	TRBV4-3	-	CASSPRGPYTDTQYF	TGCGCCAGCAGCCCCCGGGGCCCATACACAGATACGCAGTATTTT
-	TRBJ2-7	TRBV20-1	-	CSAREARAYEQYF	TGCAGTGCTAGAGAGGCCCGAGCCTACGAGCAGTACTTC
-	TRBJ2-1	TRBV9	-	CASSVDLSSYNEQFF	TGTGCCAGCAGCGTAGATCTGAGCTCCTACAATGAGCAGTTCTTC
few	TRBJ2-5	TRBV14	TRBD1	CASSQEPRTGIFQETQYF	TGTGCCAGCAGCCAAGAGCCCAGGACAGGGATCTTCCAAGAGACCCAGTACTTC
-	TRBJ1-2	TRBV27	-	CASSLGPTTNYGYTF	TGTGCCAGCAGTCTCGGACCGACGACTAACTATGGCTACACCTTC
-	TRBJ1-1	TRBV20-1	-	CTPGDLDTEAFF	TGCACCCCGGGGGACCTTGACACTGAAGCTTTCTTT
-	TRBJ2-1	TRBV20-1	TRBD2	CSASLGTSFRNEQFF	TGCAGTGCTAGTTTGGGGACTAGCTTCCGCAATGAGCAGTTCTTC
-	TRBJ1-1	TRBV20-1	-	CSARRQLRLNTEAFF	TGCAGTGCTAGAAGACAGCTACGGCTGAACACTGAAGCTTTCTTT
few	TRBJ2-1	TRBV5-5	TRBD1	CASSLGTGGYEQFF	TGTGCCAGCAGCTTGGGTACAGGGGGATATGAGCAGTTCTTC
-	TRBJ2-1	TRBV5-5	TRBD1	CASSYYWAGQEHNEQFF	TGTGCCAGCAGTTATTATTGGGCCGGACAGGAGCACAATGAGCAGTTCTTC
-	TRBJ2-2	TRBV7-6	-	CASIQFGAGELFF	TGTGCCAGCATCCAATTTGGGGCCGGGGAGCTGTTTTTT
-	TRBJ2-1	TRBV7-6	TRBD2	CASSPAGVSSYNEQFF	TGTGCCAGCAGTCCCGCGGGAGTGAGCTCCTACAATGAGCAGTTCTTC
-	TRBJ2-4	TRBV20-1	TRBD1	CSATPTGGAGNIQYF	TGCAGTGCTACACCTACAGGGGGCGCTGGGAACATTCAGTACTTC
-	TRBJ2-1	TRBV6-2/TRBV6-3	-	CASSYSGLNEQFF	TGTGCCAGCAGTTACTCAGGGCTTAATGAGCAGTTCTTC
-	TRBJ2-5	TRBV20-1	-	CSADRDYNQETQYF	TGCAGTGCTGACAGGGACTACAACCAAGAGACCCAGTACTTC
-	TRBJ2-2	TRBV24-1	-	CATRDGFDTGELFF	TGTGCCACTCGCGACGGTTTTGACACCGGGGAGCTGTTTTTT